Described below is a single T cell receptor beta chain sequence and its context. This entry comes from a study of cytotoxic CD8 clonotypes in ibrutinib-treated CLL. Study as a whole: Among responders, roughly 24 were partial and 2 complete; after median roughly 68 months, roughly 14 stayed remitted and some twelve progressed. Samples averaged roughly 280,000 productive templates and approximately 100,000 productive rearrangements.

Sequencing was performed with immunoSEQ multiplex PCR; in TCRdb, only in-frame clones are kept and a portion is missing. The sample carries 19,000 or so clones, approximately 84% recorded once. The CDR3 sequence is 16 residues long. Germline CDR1 is SGHNT and CDR2 is YYREEE (reference sequence). The V end was cut by 3 bases, the J end by 0 bases, with 13 bases between. From cryopreserved PBMCs came around 2 micrograms of genomic DNA used for TCR beta libraries. The sample here was PBMCs, taken before ibrutinib treatment. This TCR derives from a human donor with chronic lymphocytic leukemia. J is TRBJ1-3 and V is TRBV5-4; D remains unclear. In nucleotides, the CDR3 is TGTGCCAGCAGCTCGGGAACCTTCCCCTCTGGAAACACCATATATTTT. It is translated as CASSSGTFPSGNTIYF.